This T cell receptor beta chain derives from a study of T cells in Graves' hyperthyroidism and ophthalmopathy. Amplified TCR beta CDR3 regions derived from RNA transcripts. HTBI primers were employed in a first-round RT-PCR of the TCR CDR3. TCRdb analysed the multiplex PCR reads with MiXCR anew, one entry per CDR3 protein. The sample holds 390,000 or so distinct CDR3 sequences; roughly 14% are singletons and the top ten take less than 15%. The CDR3 spans 16 residues. In germline, CDR1 is SGHRS, CDR2 YFSETQ. The V gene end was trimmed by 3 bases and the J gene end by 1 base; junction bases not matched to a gene: 2.

J is TRBJ2-5 and V is TRBV5-1, with 14 bases aligning to TRBD2. Specimen: blood. The receptor comes from a man younger than 30 with Graves' ophthalmopathy. CDR3 sequence reads: CASSYGTSGSQETQYF. The CDR3 bases are TGCGCCAGCAGCTACGGGACTAGCGGGAGCCAAGAGACCCAGTACTTC.